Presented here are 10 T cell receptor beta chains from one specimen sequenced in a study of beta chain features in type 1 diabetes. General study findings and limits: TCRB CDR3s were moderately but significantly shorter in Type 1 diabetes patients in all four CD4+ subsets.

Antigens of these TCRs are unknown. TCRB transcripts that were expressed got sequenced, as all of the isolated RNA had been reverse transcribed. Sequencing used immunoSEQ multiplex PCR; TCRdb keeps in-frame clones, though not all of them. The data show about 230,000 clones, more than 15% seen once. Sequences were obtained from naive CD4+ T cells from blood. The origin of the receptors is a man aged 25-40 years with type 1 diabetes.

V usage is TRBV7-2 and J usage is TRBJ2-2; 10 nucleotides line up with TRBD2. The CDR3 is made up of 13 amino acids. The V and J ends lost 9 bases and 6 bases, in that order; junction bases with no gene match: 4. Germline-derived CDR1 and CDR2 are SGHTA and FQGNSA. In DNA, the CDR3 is TGTGCCAGTGTAGCGGGAGGACCCGGGGAGCTGTTTTTT. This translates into CASVAGGPGELFF.

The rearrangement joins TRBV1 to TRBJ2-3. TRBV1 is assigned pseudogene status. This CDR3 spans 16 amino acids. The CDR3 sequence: CTSSPDIGGGKDTQYF. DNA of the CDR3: TGCACCAGCAGCCCTGACATAGGGGGAGGCAAAGATACGCAGTATTTT.

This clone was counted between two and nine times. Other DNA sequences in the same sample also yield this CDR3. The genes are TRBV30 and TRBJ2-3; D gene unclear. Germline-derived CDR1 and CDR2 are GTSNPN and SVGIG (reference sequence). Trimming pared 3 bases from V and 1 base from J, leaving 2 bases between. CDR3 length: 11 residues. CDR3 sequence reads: CAWRRTDTQYF. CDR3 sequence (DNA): TGTGCCTGGAGGCGCACAGATACGCAGTATTTT.

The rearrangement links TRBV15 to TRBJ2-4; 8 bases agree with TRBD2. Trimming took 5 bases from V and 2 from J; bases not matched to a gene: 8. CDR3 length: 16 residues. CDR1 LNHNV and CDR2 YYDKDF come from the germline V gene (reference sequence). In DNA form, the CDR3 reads TGTGCCACCAGCCCCCGGGGGGGCTTCTCCAAAAACATTCAGTACTTC. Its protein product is CATSPRGGFSKNIQYF. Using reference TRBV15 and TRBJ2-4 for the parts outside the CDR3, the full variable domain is DAMVIQNPRYQVTQFGKPVTLSCSQTLNHNVMYWYQQKSSQAPKLLFHYYDKDFNNEADTPDNFQSRRPNTSFCFLDIRSPGLGDTAMYLCATSPRGGFSKNIQYFGAGTRLSVL.

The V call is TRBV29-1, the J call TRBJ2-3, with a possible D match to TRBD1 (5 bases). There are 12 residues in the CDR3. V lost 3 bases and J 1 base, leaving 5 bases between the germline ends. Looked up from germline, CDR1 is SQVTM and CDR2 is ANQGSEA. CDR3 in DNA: TGCAGCGTTGACAGGGGCACAGATACGCAGTATTTT. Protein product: CSVDRGTDTQYF.

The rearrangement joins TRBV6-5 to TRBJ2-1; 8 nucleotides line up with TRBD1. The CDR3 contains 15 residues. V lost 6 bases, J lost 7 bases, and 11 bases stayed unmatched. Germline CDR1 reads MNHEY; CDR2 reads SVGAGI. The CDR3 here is CASRPQGVLGNEQFF. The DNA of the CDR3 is TGTGCCAGCAGGCCACAGGGGGTGTTGGGGAATGAGCAGTTCTTC.

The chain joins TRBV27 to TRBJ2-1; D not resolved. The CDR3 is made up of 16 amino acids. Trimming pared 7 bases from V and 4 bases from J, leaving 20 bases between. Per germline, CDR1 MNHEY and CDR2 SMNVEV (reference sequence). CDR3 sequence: CASTVSKSSLYNEQFF. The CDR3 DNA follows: TGTGCCAGCACCGTCTCCAAATCCTCTCTTTACAATGAGCAGTTCTTC.

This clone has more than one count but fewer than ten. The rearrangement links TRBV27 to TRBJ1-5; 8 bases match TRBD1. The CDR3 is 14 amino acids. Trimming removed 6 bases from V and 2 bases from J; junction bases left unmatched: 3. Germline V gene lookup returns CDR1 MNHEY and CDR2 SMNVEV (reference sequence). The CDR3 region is CASRLDRGNQPQHF. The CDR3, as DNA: TGTGCCAGCAGGCTGGACAGGGGCAATCAGCCCCAGCATTTT.

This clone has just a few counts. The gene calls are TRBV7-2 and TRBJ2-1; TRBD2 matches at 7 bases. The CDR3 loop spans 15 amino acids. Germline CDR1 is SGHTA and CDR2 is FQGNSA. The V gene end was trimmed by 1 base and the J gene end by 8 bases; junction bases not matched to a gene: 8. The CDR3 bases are TGTGCCAGCAGCTTAGAGTCTAGCGGAGGGGATGAGCAGTTCTTC. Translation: CASSLESSGGDEQFF.

The CDR3 coding sequence is TGCAGCGTTGACGGGCCGGGAGATACGCAGTATTTT. The encoded protein is CSVDGPGDTQYF. The V call is TRBV29-1, the J call TRBJ2-3; D not certain. Trimming removed 3 bases at V and 5 bases at J, with 9 bases between. CDR1 and CDR2 from the germline V gene are SQVTM and ANQGSEA. The CDR3 is 12 amino acids.